These T cell receptor beta chains were read from a single sample in a study of cytomegalovirus exposure and HLA in healthy donors. Repertoires were generated with immunoSEQ multiplex PCR, while TCRdb's copy carries only in-frame clones and drops some. This sample has about 200,000 clones, with less than 90% found just once. The specimen sequenced was PBMCs. These receptors were obtained from a woman aged 30 to 39 in good health and CMV-seronegative. The CDR3 runs from the conserved cysteine through the conserved F or W. The D gene is left open where the match is weak. The size of a clone is reported for some rows only, either as once, few or many, or as a class for expanded clones.

NA	TRBV4-1	TRBD1	TRBJ1-4	CASSQDRGQASGLFF	TGCGCCAGCAGCCAAGATCGTGGACAGGCCTCTGGACTGTTTTTT
NA	TRBV27	TRBD2	TRBJ2-1	CASSPWGEGYNEQFF	TGTGCCAGCAGTCCCTGGGGGGAGGGGTACAATGAGCAGTTCTTC
NA	TRBV5-5	NA	TRBJ2-5	CASSLIGGETQYF	TGTGCCAGCAGCTTGATCGGCGGAGAGACCCAGTACTTC
few	TRBV5-1	TRBD1	TRBJ2-7	CASSMGQGFYEQYF	TGCGCCAGCAGCATGGGACAGGGCTTCTACGAGCAGTACTTC
NA	TRBV7-9	NA	TRBJ2-5	CASSSGGGETQYF	TGTGCCAGCAGCTCAGGTGGAGGGGAGACCCAGTACTTC
NA	TRBV6-1	TRBD1	TRBJ2-7	CASMLDRGPGYEQYF	TGTGCCAGCATGTTGGACAGGGGCCCTGGGTACGAGCAGTACTTC
NA	TRBV18	TRBD2	TRBJ2-7	CASSPSGVSYEQYF	TGTGCCAGCTCCCCAAGCGGGGTCTCCTACGAGCAGTACTTC
few	TRBV9	TRBD2	TRBJ2-7	CASSASSGSYEQYF	TGTGCCAGCAGCGCTTCTAGCGGTTCCTACGAGCAGTACTTC
few	TRBV27	NA	TRBJ2-1	CASSLFSEVYNEQFF	TGTGCCAGCAGTTTATTTAGCGAGGTTTACAATGAGCAGTTCTTC
NA	TRBV6-1	NA	TRBJ2-3	CASSETGRDTQYF	TGTGCCAGCAGTGAGACTGGTCGGGATACGCAGTATTTT
NA	TRBV19	TRBD1	TRBJ2-2	CASSRTGGGTGELFF	TGTGCCAGTAGTAGAACAGGGGGCGGCACCGGGGAGCTGTTTTTT
once	TRBV6-1	NA	TRBJ1-6	CASSERRSPLHF	TGTGCCAGCAGTGAACGGCGGTCACCCCTCCACTTT
NA	TRBV28	NA	TRBJ2-7	CASSLTGSYEQYF	TGTGCCAGCAGTTTGACGGGTTCCTACGAGCAGTACTTC
NA	TRBV30	NA	TRBJ2-5	CAWSSDSQETQYF	TGTGCCTGGAGCTCCGACAGCCAAGAGACCCAGTACTTC
NA	TRBV5-6	NA	TRBJ2-1	CASSTWVGVYNEQFF	TGTGCCAGCAGCACTTGGGTGGGCGTGTACAATGAGCAGTTCTTC
NA	TRBV7-9	NA	TRBJ2-7	CASSTLPGQGPYEQYF	TGTGCCAGCAGCACACTTCCGGGACAAGGACCCTACGAGCAGTACTTC
NA	TRBV15	TRBD1	TRBJ1-5	CATSRDPGQELYSNQPQHF	TGTGCCACCAGCAGGGATCCCGGACAGGAACTTTATAGCAATCAGCCCCAGCATTTT
NA	TRBV5-1	TRBD1	TRBJ2-3	CASSFRMGQAFTDTQYF	TGCGCCAGCAGCTTTAGGATGGGACAGGCCTTCACAGATACGCAGTATTTT
NA	TRBV7-3	TRBD1	TRBJ2-7	CASSLRGGQGKQYF	TGTGCCAGCAGCTTAAGGGGGGGACAGGGTAAACAGTACTTC
NA	TRBV7-2	TRBD2	TRBJ2-1	CASSRVRTSDNEQFF	TGTGCCAGCAGCCGGGTCAGGACTAGCGACAATGAGCAGTTCTTC
NA	TRBV11-2	TRBD1	TRBJ2-7	CASSWTGAYEQYF	TGTGCCAGCAGCTGGACAGGGGCCTACGAGCAGTACTTC
NA	TRBV28	TRBD1	TRBJ2-2	CASRRQGSTGELFF	TGTGCCAGCAGGCGACAGGGGAGCACCGGGGAGCTGTTTTTT
NA	TRBV7-9	NA	TRBJ2-7	CASTSSTLEGEQYF	TGTGCCAGCACCTCGTCCACGCTTGAGGGCGAGCAGTACTTC
NA	TRBV5-1	TRBD1	TRBJ2-2	CASSWTGTGGRQELFF	TGCGCCAGCAGCTGGACAGGGACAGGGGGTCGACAGGAGCTGTTTTTT
NA	TRBV10-3	TRBD2	TRBJ2-1	CAILGTSGSSYNEQFF	TGTGCCATACTTGGGACTAGCGGGAGCTCCTACAATGAGCAGTTCTTC
NA	TRBV6-6	TRBD2	TRBJ2-3	CASSYGGTMGTDTQYF	TGTGCCAGCAGTTACGGCGGGACTATGGGGACAGATACGCAGTATTTT
NA	TRBV28	NA	TRBJ1-5	CASGTGSAGNQPQHF	TGTGCCAGCGGTACGGGGTCGGCGGGCAATCAGCCCCAGCATTTT
NA	TRBV5-1	NA	TRBJ2-3	CASSALGVGTDTQYF	TGCGCCAGCAGCGCCCTAGGCGTAGGCACAGATACGCAGTATTTT
once	TRBV9	TRBD1	TRBJ1-4	CASSVAGTGAEKLFF	TGTGCCAGCAGCGTAGCCGGGACAGGAGCTGAAAAACTGTTTTTT
few	TRBV5-5	NA	TRBJ1-1	CASIREGAGTEAFF	TGTGCCAGCATTCGAGAGGGCGCGGGCACTGAAGCTTTCTTT
once	TRBV13	TRBD1	TRBJ2-1	CASSLIETGGAYNEQFF	TGTGCCAGCAGCTTAATCGAGACAGGGGGCGCCTACAATGAGCAGTTCTTC
NA	TRBV9	TRBD2	TRBJ2-5	CASSASGSETQYF	TGTGCCAGCAGCGCTAGCGGGAGCGAGACCCAGTACTTC
NA	TRBV7-9	NA	TRBJ2-7	CASSLVGGSYEQYF	TGTGCCAGCAGCTTAGTTGGAGGATCCTACGAGCAGTACTTC
NA	TRBV5-1	TRBD2	TRBJ2-7	CASSPLAGTSAYEQYF	TGCGCCAGCAGCCCTTTAGCCGGGACTAGCGCATACGAGCAGTACTTC
NA	TRBV7-9	NA	TRBJ2-2	CASSSITGVNGELFF	TGTGCCAGCAGCTCGATAACGGGAGTAAACGGGGAGCTGTTTTTT
NA	TRBV2	TRBD1	TRBJ2-1	CASRVLGTGKGDEQFF	TGTGCCAGCAGAGTCCTCGGGACAGGGAAGGGGGATGAGCAGTTCTTC